This T cell receptor beta chain was identified during a study of cytomegalovirus exposure and HLA in healthy donors. The junction had 13 bases not matched to a gene; V was cut back by 3 bases and J by 6 bases. CDR3 size: 16 residues. Germline V gives CDR1 KGHSH, CDR2 LQKENI. PCR primers comprised 60 Vbeta and 13 Jbeta primers. Under the authors' procedure: It was a later analysis that counted some 80 million unique TCR beta chains, of which approximately 11 million were shared. Clones were sequenced by immunoSEQ multiplex PCR, and TCRdb holds only the in-frame ones, with some missing. That table furnishes V, J and clone size, whereas the DNA furnished D and trimming. The sample records fewer than 150,000 clones, approximately 73% being singletons. The table lists this clone with a count of one.

The TCR was taken from a human donor in good health. The V call is TRBV18, the J call TRBJ2-7, with TRBD1 matching 8 bases. Sequencing was carried out using PBMCs. As DNA, the CDR3 is TGTGCCAGCTCACCCACTACTCCAGGGGGCGCGTTCGAGCAGTACTTC. Translating gives CASSPTTPGGAFEQYF.